This TCR beta chain was obtained from a study of regulatory and conventional T cells in RAG deficiency. The germline gives CDR1 SGHKS, CDR2 YYEKEE (reference sequence). The CDR3 sequence is 15 residues long. Concerning this clone: Its antigen is still unknown.

Conventional CD4+ T cells were sorted from blood as CD25-low CD127-high cells. Study-level results: Shannon entropy fell and Simpson indices rose in RAG-deficient patients. Treg unique TCR beta sequences were 80 to 100-fold fewer in Omenn syndrome and CID/AS patients than controls.

TCRdb's table, derived via immunoSEQ multiplex PCR, lists solely in-frame clones and lacks some. The sample contains 370 or so clones, over 30% of which appear only once. Material: CD4+ effector T cells sorted from blood. The J gene is TRBJ2-5, the V gene TRBV5-5, with D hard to call. The closer fit of TRBJ2-7 to the DNA end suggests the J call may be wrong. The clonotype was recovered from a human donor with RAG deficiency presenting as severe combined immunodeficiency. CDR3 nucleotides: TGTGCCAGCAGCTTGGTCCCGGGTCCAGTGTACGAGCAGTACTTC. Its protein product is CASSLVPGPVYEQYF.